Reported below is one T cell receptor (beta chain). Its antigen is not known. V was shortened by 1 base and J by 0 bases, with 7 bases between the two germline ends. The CDR3 is 15 residues long. Germline lookup yields CDR1 GTSNPN and CDR2 SVGIG (reference sequence). Specified treatment: oral pan-JAK inhibitor, 5-10 mg twice daily. Lesional scalp punch biopsies and peripheral blood came from alopecia areata patients. The sequencing template was cDNA reverse transcribed from extracted RNA. Repertoires were generated with immunoSEQ multiplex PCR, while TCRdb's copy carries only in-frame clones and drops some. This sample has 150,000 to 200,000 clones, with around 60% found just once. This specimen comes from a study of CD8+ T cells in alopecia areata. Background on the study: Twice daily, treated patients received 5 to 10 mg of oral tofacitinib. Severity in treated patients was scored by percentage of scalp area affected.

The study, taken as a whole, reports: The study found TCR sharing across patients less clear than in mice, possibly for HLA reasons.

The receptor comes from a human donor with alopecia areata. The starting material was CD4+ T cells sorted from blood, obtained around week 47, from a patient treated with tofacitinib. The V gene is TRBV30, the J gene TRBJ1-6; D is unresolved. CDR3 sequence reads: CAWSADSSYNSPLHF. The CDR3 DNA follows: TGTGCCTGGAGTGCAGATAGCTCCTATAATTCACCCCTCCACTTT.